This TCR beta chain was found in a study of PD-1 blockade in mismatch repair-deficient tumors. Trimming removed 5 bases from V and 2 bases from J, with 16 bases in between. The CDR3 is 15 amino acids. Per germline, CDR1 LNHDA and CDR2 SQIVND (reference sequence). Sequenced by immunoSEQ multiplex PCR; TCRdb stores in-frame clones only, minus some. The table lists approximately 60,000 clones, approximately 90% of them singletons, with about 15% in the top ten. Every patient had mismatch repair deficiency by PCR or immunohistochemistry. The source was peripheral blood, collected 52 weeks after starting pembrolizumab. The rearrangement links TRBV19 to TRBJ2-7, with D perhaps matching TRBD2 (7 bases). This TCR was recovered from an adult with mismatch repair-deficient cancer. CDR3 residues: CASSPTGRGTYEQYF. CDR3 sequence (DNA): TGTGCCAGTAGTCCAACAGGGAGGGGGACCTACGAGCAGTACTTC.